This passage covers 22 T cell receptor beta chains from one sample sequenced in a study of T cells in localized non-small cell lung cancer. Assay used: immunoSEQ multiplex PCR; TCRdb lists only in-frame clones, some missing. The sample includes around 41,000 clones, roughly nine tenths of them seen just once. Sequences were derived from PBMCs, sampled before any cancer treatment. The origin of the receptors is a woman aged 35 to 70 with stage II lung adenocarcinoma.

This clone was detected once. The V call is TRBV6-1, the J call TRBJ1-2; possible D gene TRBD1, 5 bases. The CDR3 totals 14 residues. Germline V gene data show CDR1 as MNHNS and CDR2 as SASEGT. V was pared by 8 bases and J by 0 bases, with 13 bases between. CDR3 protein: CASEETVSNYGYTF. The CDR3 DNA sequence: TGTGCCAGCGAGGAGACAGTCTCTAACTATGGCTACACCTTC.

The genes are TRBV18 and TRBJ1-5; D call uncertain. This CDR3 contains 14 residues. V was pared by 6 bases and J by 4 bases, with 13 bases between. Germline CDR1 KGHSH, CDR2 LQKENI. CDR3 nucleotides: TGTGCCAGCTCGGGAGGACGGGAGAATCAGCCCCAGCATTTT. Its translation: CASSGGRENQPQHF.

The V call is TRBV10-3, the J call TRBJ1-1; TRBD1 might be the D (5 bases). CDR3 size: 13 residues. The V end lost 7 bases, the J end lost 1 base, and 10 bases lay between the germline ends. From germline, CDR1 is ENHRY and CDR2 SYGVKD. The chain's CDR3 is CAITREGNTEAFF. The DNA of the CDR3 is TGTGCCATCACCAGGGAGGGGAACACTGAAGCTTTCTTT.

This chain joins TRBV20-1 and TRBJ1-1; D unclear. V dropped 6 bases and J dropped 1 base, with 6 bases sitting between them. CDR1 and CDR2 from the germline V gene are DFQATT and SNEGSKA (reference sequence). This CDR3 spans 11 amino acids. The CDR3 nucleotides read TGCAGTGCGGTAGAGAACACTGAAGCTTTCTTT. As protein: CSAVENTEAFF.

This chain joins TRBV11-1 and TRBJ1-5; 8 bases align to TRBD1. This CDR3 region has 15 residues. Germline V CDR1 and CDR2: SGHAT, FQDESV (reference sequence). J lost 2 bases, V lost 6 bases, and 6 bases had no gene match. The CDR3 DNA follows: TGTGCCAGCAGTCTCGACAGGGGTCGCAATCAGCCCCAGCATTTT. It encodes CASSLDRGRNQPQHF.

The V call is TRBV18, the J call TRBJ1-5, with no clear D. From germline, CDR1 is KGHSH and CDR2 LQKENI. The germline V and J ends were trimmed by 4 bases and 4 bases, with 11 bases remaining between them. CDR3 length equals 14 residues. In nucleotides, the CDR3 is TGTGCCAGCTCACGAATCGGCCAAAATCAGCCCCAGCATTTT. Amino acid sequence: CASSRIGQNQPQHF.

V usage is TRBV6-5 and J usage is TRBJ2-7, with D uncertain. The CDR3 is 13 amino acids. The germline V gene has CDR1 MNHEY and CDR2 SVGAGI. V was clipped by 2 bases and J by 8 bases, with 13 bases between them. CDR3 in amino acids: CASSYGGGEKQYF. CDR3 nucleotide sequence: TGTGCCAGCAGTTACGGCGGCGGAGAGAAGCAGTACTTC.

This chain joins TRBV11-2 and TRBJ2-7; D tentatively reads TRBD1 or TRBD2 (5 bases each). Trimming removed 1 base from V and 2 bases from J, with 9 bases in between. CDR1 is SGHAT and CDR2 is FQNNGV in the germline V gene. The CDR3 extends over 14 amino acids. This CDR3 is CASSLGDGAYEQYF. The CDR3 DNA follows: TGTGCCAGCAGCTTAGGGGACGGAGCCTACGAGCAGTACTTC.

The chain links TRBV11-2 to TRBJ1-2; D might be TRBD1 (6 bases). CDR1 is SGHAT, CDR2 FQNNGV, per germline. This CDR3 is built from 12 residues. Trimming took off 6 bases at V and 8 bases at J, with 13 bases between the two ends. CDR3 amino acids: CASRSGVRGYTF. The CDR3 nucleotides are TGTGCCAGCAGGTCAGGGGTCAGAGGCTACACCTTC.

V gene TRBV19 combines with J gene TRBJ1-4; D is unclear. The germline V gene has CDR1 LNHDA and CDR2 SQIVND (reference sequence). CDR3 length: 18 residues. Trimming stripped 6 bases from V and 0 bases from J, with 20 bases between. Here the CDR3 DNA reads TGTGCCAGTAGCCCCCGTCCCCTGTACGGGTCAACTAATGAAAAACTGTTTTTT. Translated: CASSPRPLYGSTNEKLFF.

The chain combines TRBV7-9 with TRBJ2-2, with D unclear. Germline V gene lookup returns CDR1 SEHNR and CDR2 FQNEAQ (reference sequence). The CDR3 has 15 residues. V was clipped by 3 bases and J by 4 bases, with 12 bases between them. Here the CDR3 DNA reads TGTGCCAGCAGCTTTCCCTCGTTGGGCACCGGGGAGCTGTTTTTT. Translated: CASSFPSLGTGELFF. Combining the CDR3 with reference TRBV7-9 and TRBJ2-2 gives the whole variable domain DTGVSQNPRHKITKRGQNVTFRCDPISEHNRLYWYRQTLGQGPEFLTYFQNEAQLEKSRLLSDRFSAERPKGSFSTLEIQRTEQGDSAMYLCASSFPSLGTGELFFGEGSRLTVL.

This clone was seen a few times. V and J are TRBV18 and TRBJ1-4, with D maybe TRBD1 (6 bases). Germline V CDR1 and CDR2: KGHSH, LQKENI. Trimming shortened V by 2 bases and J by 6 bases, and 7 bases separated the two germline ends. The CDR3 consists of 13 residues. CDR3 loop: CASSPGQHEKLFF. CDR3 coding DNA: TGTGCCAGCTCACCAGGACAGCATGAAAAACTGTTTTTT. Full variable domain (missing parts from reference TRBV18 and TRBJ1-4): NAGVMQNPRHLVRRRGQEARLRCSPMKGHSHVYWYRQLPEEGLKFMVYLQKENIIDESGMPKERFSAEFPKEGPSILRIQQVVRGDSAAYFCASSPGQHEKLFFGSGTQLSVL.

This clone has only a few counts. V usage is TRBV18 and J usage is TRBJ1-6; the match to TRBD1 covers 9 bases. After removal of 5 bases from V and 10 bases from J, the junction contained 6 bases not matched to a gene. This CDR3 has 14 residues. Germline values: CDR1 KGHSH, CDR2 LQKENI. CDR3 coding DNA: TGTGCCAGCTCATGGGACAGGGATCGATCACCCCTCCACTTT. It encodes CASSWDRDRSPLHF. Together with reference TRBV18 and TRBJ1-6, the CDR3 gives the full variable domain: NAGVMQNPRHLVRRRGQEARLRCSPMKGHSHVYWYRQLPEEGLKFMVYLQKENIIDESGMPKERFSAEFPKEGPSILRIQQVVRGDSAAYFCASSWDRDRSPLHFGNGTRLTVT.

The rearrangement uses TRBV14 and TRBJ2-1, with 12 bases matching TRBD2. Per the germline V gene, CDR1 is SGHDN and CDR2 is FVKESK. This CDR3 has 15 amino acids. With V trimmed by 4 bases and J by 9 bases, 7 bases remained unmatched. The CDR3 spells CASSRLAGEWGEQFF. CDR3 in DNA: TGTGCCAGCAGCCGACTAGCGGGAGAATGGGGTGAGCAGTTCTTC.

The V gene is TRBV5-1, the J gene TRBJ2-2, with D perhaps matching TRBD1 (5 bases). V was clipped by 0 bases and J by 4 bases, with 10 bases between them. Germline loops: CDR1 SGHRS, CDR2 YFSETQ. The CDR3 is made up of 15 amino acids. The CDR3 region is CASSLGREGTGELFF. In nucleotides, the CDR3 is TGCGCCAGCAGCTTGGGCAGGGAAGGCACCGGGGAGCTGTTTTTT.

About this clone: Within the sample, other DNA sequences also encode this same CDR3. J is TRBJ2-3 and V is TRBV5-1; D may be TRBD1 (6 bases). The CDR3 extends over 15 amino acids. Deletions cut 0 bases from V and 0 bases from J, with 8 bases between. Germline CDR1 reads SGHRS; CDR2 reads YFSETQ. CDR3 amino acids: CASSLGQASTDTQYF. As DNA, the CDR3 is TGCGCCAGCAGCTTGGGACAGGCTAGCACAGATACGCAGTATTTT.

The chain carries TRBV18 and TRBJ1-5, with D possibly being TRBD1 (6 bases). The V end was cut by 3 bases, the J end by 4 bases, with 13 bases between. From germline, CDR1 is KGHSH and CDR2 LQKENI. The CDR3 is made up of 15 amino acids. CDR3 nucleotides: TGTGCCAGCTCACCGGGGGGGGCCTTAAATCAGCCCCAGCATTTT. Its translation is CASSPGGALNQPQHF.

This clone was found once. The chain recombines TRBV5-1 with TRBJ2-5; TRBD2 aligns across 7 bases. The CDR3 contains 13 residues. The V and J ends lost 0 bases and 7 bases, in that order; junction bases with no gene match: 3. CDR1 and CDR2 from the germline V gene are SGHRS and YFSETQ. In DNA, the CDR3 is TGCGCCAGCAGCTTGGGGGCTAGCGGGACCCAGTACTTC. Translating it yields CASSLGASGTQYF.

The V and J genes are TRBV5-5 and TRBJ2-7; unclear D gene. Trimming removed 0 bases at V and 3 bases at J, with 13 bases between. Germline V gene data show CDR1 as SGHKS and CDR2 as YYEKEE (reference sequence). The CDR3 covers 15 residues. CDR3 loop: CASSLAEQEYYEQYF. CDR3 coding DNA: TGTGCCAGCAGCTTGGCCGAGCAGGAGTACTACGAGCAGTACTTC.

The chain employs TRBV5-1 and TRBJ1-2; D is unclear. V was cut by 3 bases and J by 0 bases, with 9 bases left in between. Germline V gene data show CDR1 as SGHRS and CDR2 as YFSETQ. CDR3 length: 14 residues. The CDR3 loop reads CASSSPGTNYGYTF. The CDR3 bases are TGCGCCAGCAGCTCGCCGGGAACTAACTATGGCTACACCTTC. Based on the CDR3 plus reference TRBV5-1 and TRBJ1-2, the full variable domain is KAGVTQTPRYLIKTRGQQVTLSCSPISGHRSVSWYQQTPGQGLQFLFEYFSETQRNKGNFPGRFSGRQFSNSRSEMNVSTLELGDSALYLCASSSPGTNYGYTFGSGTRLTVV.

V gene TRBV28 combines with J gene TRBJ1-6, with D uncertain. The CDR3 totals 14 residues. Trimming shortened V by 6 bases and J by 7 bases, and 13 bases separated the two germline ends. CDR1 MDHEN and CDR2 SYDVKM come from the germline V gene. The DNA for the CDR3 is TGTGCCAGCAGCCATGAGGTGGAGAATTCACCCCTCCACTTT. This gives the protein CASSHEVENSPLHF.

This clone was counted a single time. The rearrangement joins TRBV7-2 to TRBJ1-1, with TRBD1 matching 8 bases. There are 14 residues in the CDR3. The V gene's germline CDR1 is SGHTA and CDR2 FQGNSA. With 5 bases clipped from V and 5 bases from J, the junction kept 7 bases outside the gene matches. CDR3: CASSLRTGRTEAFF. The CDR3 coding sequence is TGTGCCAGCAGCCTCCGGACAGGGCGGACTGAAGCTTTCTTT.